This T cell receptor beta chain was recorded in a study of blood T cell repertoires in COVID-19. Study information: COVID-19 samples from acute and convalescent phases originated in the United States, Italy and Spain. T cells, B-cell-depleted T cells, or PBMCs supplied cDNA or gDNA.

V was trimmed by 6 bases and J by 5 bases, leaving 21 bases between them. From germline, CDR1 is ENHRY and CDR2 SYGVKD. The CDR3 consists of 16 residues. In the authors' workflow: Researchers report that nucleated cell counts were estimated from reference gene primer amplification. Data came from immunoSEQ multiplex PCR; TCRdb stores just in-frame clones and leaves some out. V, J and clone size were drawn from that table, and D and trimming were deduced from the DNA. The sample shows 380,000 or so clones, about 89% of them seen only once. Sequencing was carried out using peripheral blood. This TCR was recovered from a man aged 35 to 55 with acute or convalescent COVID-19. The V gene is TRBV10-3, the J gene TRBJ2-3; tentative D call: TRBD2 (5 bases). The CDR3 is CAISGVARGTGDTQYF. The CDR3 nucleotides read TGTGCCATCAGCGGCGTAGCGCGCGGAACCGGAGATACGCAGTATTTT.